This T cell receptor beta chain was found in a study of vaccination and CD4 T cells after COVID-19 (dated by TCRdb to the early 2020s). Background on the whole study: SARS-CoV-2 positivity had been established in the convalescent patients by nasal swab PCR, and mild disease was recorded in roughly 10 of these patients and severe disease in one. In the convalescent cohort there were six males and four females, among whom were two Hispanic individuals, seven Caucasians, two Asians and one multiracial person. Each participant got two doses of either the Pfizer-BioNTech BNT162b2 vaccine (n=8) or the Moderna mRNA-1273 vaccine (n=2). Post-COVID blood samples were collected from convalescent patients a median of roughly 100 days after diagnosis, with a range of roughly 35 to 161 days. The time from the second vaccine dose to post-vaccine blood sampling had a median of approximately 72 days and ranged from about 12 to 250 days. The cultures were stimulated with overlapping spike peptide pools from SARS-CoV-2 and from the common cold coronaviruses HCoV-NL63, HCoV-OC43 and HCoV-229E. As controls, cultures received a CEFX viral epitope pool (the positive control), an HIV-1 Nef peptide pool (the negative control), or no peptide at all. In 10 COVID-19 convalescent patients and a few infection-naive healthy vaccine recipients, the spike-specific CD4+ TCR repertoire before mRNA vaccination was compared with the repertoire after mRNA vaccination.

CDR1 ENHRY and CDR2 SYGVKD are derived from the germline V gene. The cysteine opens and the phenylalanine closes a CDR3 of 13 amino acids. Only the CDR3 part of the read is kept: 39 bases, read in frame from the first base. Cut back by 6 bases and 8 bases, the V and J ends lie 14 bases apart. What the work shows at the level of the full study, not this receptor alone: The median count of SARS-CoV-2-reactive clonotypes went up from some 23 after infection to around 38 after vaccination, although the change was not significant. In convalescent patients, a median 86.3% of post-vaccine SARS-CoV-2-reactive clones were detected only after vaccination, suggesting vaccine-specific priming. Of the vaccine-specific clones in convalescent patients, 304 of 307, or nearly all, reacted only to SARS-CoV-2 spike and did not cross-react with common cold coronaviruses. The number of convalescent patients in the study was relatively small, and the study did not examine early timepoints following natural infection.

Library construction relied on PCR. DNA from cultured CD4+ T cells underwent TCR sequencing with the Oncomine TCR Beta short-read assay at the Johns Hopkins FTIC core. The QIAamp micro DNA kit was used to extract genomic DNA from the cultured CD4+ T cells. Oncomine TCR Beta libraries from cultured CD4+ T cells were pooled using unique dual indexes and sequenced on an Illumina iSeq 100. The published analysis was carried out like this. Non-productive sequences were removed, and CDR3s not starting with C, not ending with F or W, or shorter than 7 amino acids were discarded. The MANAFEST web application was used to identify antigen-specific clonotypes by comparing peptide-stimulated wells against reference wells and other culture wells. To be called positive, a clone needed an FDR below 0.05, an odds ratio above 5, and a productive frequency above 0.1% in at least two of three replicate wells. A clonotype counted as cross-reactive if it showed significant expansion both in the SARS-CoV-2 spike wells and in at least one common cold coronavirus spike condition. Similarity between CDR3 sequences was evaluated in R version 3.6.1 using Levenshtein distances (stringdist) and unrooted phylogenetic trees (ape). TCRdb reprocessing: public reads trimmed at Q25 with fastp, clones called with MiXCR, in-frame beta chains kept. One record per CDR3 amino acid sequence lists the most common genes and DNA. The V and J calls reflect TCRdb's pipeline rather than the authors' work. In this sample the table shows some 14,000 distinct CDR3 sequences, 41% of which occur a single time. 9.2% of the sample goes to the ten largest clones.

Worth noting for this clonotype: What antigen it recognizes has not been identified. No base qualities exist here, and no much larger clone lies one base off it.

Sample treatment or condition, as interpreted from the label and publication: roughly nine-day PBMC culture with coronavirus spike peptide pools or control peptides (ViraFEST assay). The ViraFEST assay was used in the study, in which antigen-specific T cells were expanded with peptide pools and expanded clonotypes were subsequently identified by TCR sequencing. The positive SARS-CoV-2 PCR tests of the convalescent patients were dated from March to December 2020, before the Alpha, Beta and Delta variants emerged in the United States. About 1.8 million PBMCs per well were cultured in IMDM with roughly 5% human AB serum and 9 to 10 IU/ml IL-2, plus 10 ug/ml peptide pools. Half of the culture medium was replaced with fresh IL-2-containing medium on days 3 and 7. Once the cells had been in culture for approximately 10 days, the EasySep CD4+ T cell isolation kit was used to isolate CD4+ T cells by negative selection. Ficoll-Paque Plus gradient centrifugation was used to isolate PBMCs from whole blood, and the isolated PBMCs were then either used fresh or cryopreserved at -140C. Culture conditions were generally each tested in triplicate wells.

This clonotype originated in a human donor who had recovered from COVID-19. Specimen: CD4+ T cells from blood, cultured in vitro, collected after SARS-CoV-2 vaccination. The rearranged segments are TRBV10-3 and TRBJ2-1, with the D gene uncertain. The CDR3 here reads CAIRRTDRDEQFF. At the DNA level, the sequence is TGTGCCATCAGGCGGACGGACCGAGATGAGCAGTTCTTC.